This T cell receptor (beta chain) was retrieved from a study of T-cell reconstitution after alpha-beta-depleted transplantation in children. Library preparation (for TCRbeta) was performed with unique molecular identifiers. TCRdb analysed the PCR reads with MiXCR anew, one entry per CDR3 protein. The data show tens of thousands of distinct CDR3 sequences, roughly a sixth seen once. With 8 bases removed from V and 0 bases from J, the gap between germline ends came to 12 bases. Per the germline V gene, CDR1 is KGHSH and CDR2 is LQKENI. The CDR3 is made up of 14 amino acids. The material was PBMCs, mostly from graft donor cells, obtained 180 days after TCRalphabeta/CD19-depleted stem cell transplant. The clonotype comes from a male patient between 2 and 15 years old who had a stem cell transplant for acute lymphoblastic leukemia, so the T cells may come from the graft donor. The chain uses TRBV18 and TRBJ2-3, with D possibly matching TRBD2 (5 bases). The CDR3 DNA is TGTGCCAGCCACGGCCCGGGGAGCACAGATACGCAGTATTTT. Its protein product is CASHGPGSTDTQYF.